This T cell receptor (beta chain) was identified in a study of early T cells in non-severe SARS-CoV-2 infection. Study-wide points: Matching against VDJdb likely underestimated virus-specific expansions, favoring anti-spike CD8.

In this sample, this clonotype turned up many times. Its matching antigen is unknown. As part of library construction, unique molecular identifiers were attached to individual cDNA molecules. TCRdb analysed the 5' RACE reads with MiXCR anew, one entry per CDR3 protein. The table records 40,000 or so distinct CDR3 sequences, more than 4.5% of them present only once. J was trimmed by 7 bases and V by 3 bases; bases with no gene match: 12. Germline-derived CDR1 and CDR2 are MNHEY and SMNVEV (reference sequence). The CDR3 sequence is 16 residues long. The TCR sequence derives from an adult who was a healthcare worker with PCR-confirmed SARS-CoV-2 infection or an uninfected control (not recorded which). The rearrangement joins TRBV27 to TRBJ2-3, with TRBD1 matching 8 bases. The sequencing used whole blood, collected at baseline. The CDR3 loop is CASSFVPGRGHHTQYF. For the CDR3, the DNA is TGTGCCAGCAGTTTCGTTCCAGGCAGGGGGCATCATACGCAGTATTTT.